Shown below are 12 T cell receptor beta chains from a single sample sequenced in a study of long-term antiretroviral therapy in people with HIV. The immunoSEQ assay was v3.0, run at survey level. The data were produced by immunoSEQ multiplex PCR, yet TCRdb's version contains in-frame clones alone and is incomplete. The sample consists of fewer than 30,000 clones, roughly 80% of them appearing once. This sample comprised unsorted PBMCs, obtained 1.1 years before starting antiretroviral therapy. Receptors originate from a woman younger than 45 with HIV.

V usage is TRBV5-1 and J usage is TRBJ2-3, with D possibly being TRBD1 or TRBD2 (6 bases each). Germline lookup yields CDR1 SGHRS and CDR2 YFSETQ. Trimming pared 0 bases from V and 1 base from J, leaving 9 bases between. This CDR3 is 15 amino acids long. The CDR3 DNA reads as TGCGCCAGCAGCTTGGGAAGGGGGGGCACAGATACGCAGTATTTT. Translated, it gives CASSLGRGGTDTQYF.

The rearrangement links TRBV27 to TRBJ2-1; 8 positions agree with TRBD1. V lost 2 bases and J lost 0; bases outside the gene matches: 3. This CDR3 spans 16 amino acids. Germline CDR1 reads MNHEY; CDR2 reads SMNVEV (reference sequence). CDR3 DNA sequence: TGTGCCAGCAGTTTAGGACAGGGCAGCTCCTACAATGAGCAGTTCTTC. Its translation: CASSLGQGSSYNEQFF.

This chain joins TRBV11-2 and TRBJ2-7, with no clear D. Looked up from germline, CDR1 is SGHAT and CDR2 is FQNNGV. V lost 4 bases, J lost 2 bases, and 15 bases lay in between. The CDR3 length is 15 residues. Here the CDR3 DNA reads TGTGCCAGCAGCTCCCGGGCCTCCGGCCCCTACGAGCAGTACTTC. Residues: CASSSRASGPYEQYF.

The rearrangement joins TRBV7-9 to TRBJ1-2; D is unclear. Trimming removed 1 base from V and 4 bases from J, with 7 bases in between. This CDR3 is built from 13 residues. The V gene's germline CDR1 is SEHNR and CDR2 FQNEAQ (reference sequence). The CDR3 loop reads CASSLGTVYGYTF. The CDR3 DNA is TGTGCCAGCAGCTTAGGGACCGTCTATGGCTACACCTTC.

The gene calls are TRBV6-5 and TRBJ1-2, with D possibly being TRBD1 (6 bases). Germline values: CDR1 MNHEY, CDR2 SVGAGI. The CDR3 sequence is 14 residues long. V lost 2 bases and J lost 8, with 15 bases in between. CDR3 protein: CASSYDGQSGGYTF. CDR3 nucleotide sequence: TGTGCCAGCAGTTACGATGGACAGTCAGGCGGCTACACCTTC.

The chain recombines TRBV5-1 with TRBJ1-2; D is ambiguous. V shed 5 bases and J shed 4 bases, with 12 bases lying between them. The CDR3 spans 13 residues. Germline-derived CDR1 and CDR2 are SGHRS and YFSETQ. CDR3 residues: CASRHRRFYGYTF. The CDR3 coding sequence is TGCGCCAGCAGACACCGACGGTTCTATGGCTACACCTTC.

The CDR3 DNA is TGTGCCAGCAGTTCGGGACAGGGGGGCGATACGCAGTATTTT. This codes for CASSSGQGGDTQYF. The rearrangement uses TRBV6-5 and TRBJ2-3; 11 bases fit TRBD1. J lost 6 bases, V lost 4 bases, and 3 bases had no gene match. The V gene's germline CDR1 is MNHEY and CDR2 SVGAGI. CDR3 length: 14 residues.

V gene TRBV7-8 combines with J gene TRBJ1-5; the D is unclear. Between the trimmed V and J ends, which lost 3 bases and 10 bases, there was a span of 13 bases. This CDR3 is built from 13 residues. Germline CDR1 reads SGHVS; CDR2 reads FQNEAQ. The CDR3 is CASSFPPAEPQHF. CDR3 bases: TGTGCCAGCAGCTTTCCCCCGGCGGAACCCCAGCATTTT.

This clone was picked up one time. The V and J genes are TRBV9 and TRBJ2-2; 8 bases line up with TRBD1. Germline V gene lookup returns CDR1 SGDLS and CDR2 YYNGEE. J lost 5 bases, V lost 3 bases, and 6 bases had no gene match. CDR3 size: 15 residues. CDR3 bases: TGTGCCAGCAGCGCGACAGGGGCCAGAACCGGGGAGCTGTTTTTT. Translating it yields CASSATGARTGELFF.

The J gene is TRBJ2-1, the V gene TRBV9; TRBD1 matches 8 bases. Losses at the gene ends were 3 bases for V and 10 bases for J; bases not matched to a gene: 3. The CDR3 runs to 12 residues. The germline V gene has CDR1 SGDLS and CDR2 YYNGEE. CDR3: CASSADRGEQFF. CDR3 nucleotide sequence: TGTGCCAGCAGCGCTGACAGGGGAGAGCAGTTCTTC.

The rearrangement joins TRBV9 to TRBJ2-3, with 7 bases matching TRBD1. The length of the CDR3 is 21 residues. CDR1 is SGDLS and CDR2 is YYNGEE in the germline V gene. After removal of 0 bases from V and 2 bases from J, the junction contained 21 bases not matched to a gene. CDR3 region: CASSVATSHLGDRDFTDTQYF. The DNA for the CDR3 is TGTGCCAGCAGCGTAGCTACGTCACACCTAGGGGACAGAGATTTCACAGATACGCAGTATTTT.

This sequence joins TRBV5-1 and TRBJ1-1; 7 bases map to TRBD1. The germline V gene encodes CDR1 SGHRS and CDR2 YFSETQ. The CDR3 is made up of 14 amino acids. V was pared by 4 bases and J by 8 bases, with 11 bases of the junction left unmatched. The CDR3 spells CASSENQRTGEAFF. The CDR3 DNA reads TGCGCCAGCAGCGAGAACCAACGGACAGGAGAAGCTTTCTTT. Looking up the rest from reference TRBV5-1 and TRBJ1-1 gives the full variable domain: KAGVTQTPRYLIKTRGQQVTLSCSPISGHRSVSWYQQTPGQGLQFLFEYFSETQRNKGNFPGRFSGRQFSNSRSEMNVSTLELGDSALYLCASSENQRTGEAFFGQGTRLTVV.